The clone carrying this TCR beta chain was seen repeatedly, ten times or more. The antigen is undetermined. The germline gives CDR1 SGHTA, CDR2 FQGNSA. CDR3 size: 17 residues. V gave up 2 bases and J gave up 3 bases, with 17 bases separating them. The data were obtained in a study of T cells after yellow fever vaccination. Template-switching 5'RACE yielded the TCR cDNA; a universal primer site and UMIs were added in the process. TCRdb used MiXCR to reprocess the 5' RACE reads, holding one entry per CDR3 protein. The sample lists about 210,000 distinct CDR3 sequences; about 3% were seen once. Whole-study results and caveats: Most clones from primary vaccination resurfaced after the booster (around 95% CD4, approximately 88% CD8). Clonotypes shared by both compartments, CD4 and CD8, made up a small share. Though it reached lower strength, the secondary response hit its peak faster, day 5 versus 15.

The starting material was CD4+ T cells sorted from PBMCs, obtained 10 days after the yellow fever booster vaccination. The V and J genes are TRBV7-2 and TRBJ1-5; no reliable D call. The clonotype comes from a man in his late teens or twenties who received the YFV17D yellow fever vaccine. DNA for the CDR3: TGTGCCAGCAGCTTAAACGCGCCAGGATCGTACAATCAGCCCCAGCATTTT. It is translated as CASSLNAPGSYNQPQHF. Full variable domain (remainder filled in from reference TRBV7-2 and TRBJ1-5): GAGVSQSPSNKVTEKGKDVELRCDPISGHTALYWYRQSLGQGLEFLIYFQGNSAPDKSGLPSDRFSAERTGGSVSTLTIQRTQQEDSAVYLCASSLNAPGSYNQPQHFGDGTRLSIL.